Listed below are T cell receptor beta chains from one sample, sequenced in a study of T cells in localized non-small cell lung cancer. The table came from immunoSEQ multiplex PCR; TCRdb's copy has only in-frame clones and leaves some out. The data contain about 4,400 clones, under 25% of them seen just once; the ten biggest clones take up 4% to 6%. Sequenced here: lung tumor tissue, sampled before any cancer treatment. The receptor set was obtained from a female donor aged 60 or older with stage I lung adenocarcinoma. The CDR3 runs from the conserved cysteine through the conserved F or W. The D gene is left open where the match is weak. Expanded clones get a size class; other rows say once, few or many, or leave the size out.

TRBV11-3	few	-	TRBJ1-1	CASSLVGRGFMNTEAFF	TGTGCCAGCAGCTTAGTGGGCAGGGGATTTATGAACACTGAAGCTTTCTTT
TRBV11-3	-	-	TRBJ1-1	CASSLKLMNTEAFF	TGTGCCAGCAGCTTAAAACTTATGAACACTGAAGCTTTCTTT
TRBV11-3	-	TRBD1	TRBJ2-7	CASSLQGIRAYEQYF	TGTGCCAGCAGCCTACAGGGGATTAGGGCATACGAGCAGTACTTC
TRBV7-6	many	TRBD1	TRBJ2-1	CASSPSDRGFGEQFF	TGTGCCAGCAGCCCTAGTGACAGGGGGTTTGGTGAGCAGTTCTTC
TRBV18	-	-	TRBJ2-2	CASSPLTGELFF	TGTGCCAGCTCACCGTTGACCGGGGAGCTGTTTTTT
TRBV30	few	-	TRBJ2-7	CAWSGRGVHEQYF	TGTGCCTGGAGTGGCAGGGGGGTCCACGAGCAGTACTTC
TRBV9	medium-sized	TRBD2	TRBJ2-3	CASSSSGRGADTQYF	TGTGCCAGCAGTTCTAGCGGGAGGGGGGCAGATACGCAGTATTTT
TRBV11-3	medium-sized	-	TRBJ1-2	CASSLAGTNYGYTF	TGTGCCAGCAGCTTGGCCGGGACTAACTATGGCTACACCTTC
TRBV28	-	TRBD1	TRBJ1-1	CASTFTTQGAENFF	TGTGCCAGCACGTTTACCACCCAGGGGGCGGAGAATTTCTTT
TRBV11-3	medium-sized	TRBD2	TRBJ2-3	CASSLIAGGIDTQYF	TGTGCCAGCAGTTTAATAGCGGGGGGTATAGATACGCAGTATTTT
TRBV10-2	-	TRBD1	TRBJ1-2	CASRVDRGGYTF	TGCGCCAGCAGAGTGGACAGGGGCGGCTACACCTTC
TRBV18	once	-	TRBJ1-3	CASSPKGDLPGNTIYF	TGTGCCAGCTCACCAAAGGGGGACTTACCTGGAAACACCATATATTTT
TRBV10-3	few	-	TRBJ2-5	CAISESRQGFGETQYF	TGTGCCATCAGTGAGTCGAGGCAGGGATTCGGGGAGACCCAGTACTTC
TRBV11-3	few	-	TRBJ1-3	CASSNRVTWGNTIYF	TGTGCCAGCAGCAACAGGGTAACATGGGGAAACACCATATATTTT
TRBV11-3	large	-	TRBJ2-7	CASSLEGSRAPYEQYF	TGTGCCAGCAGCTTAGAGGGTTCCCGGGCACCCTACGAGCAGTACTTC
TRBV18	once	-	TRBJ2-3	CASSPEEGLADTQYF	TGTGCCAGCTCACCTGAGGAGGGCCTCGCAGATACGCAGTATTTT
TRBV29-1	-	-	TRBJ2-3	CSVRTEGWTDTQYF	TGCAGCGTGCGGACGGAGGGGTGGACAGATACGCAGTATTTT
TRBV6-8	large	-	TRBJ2-5	CAISARTEETQYF	TGTGCCATCAGTGCGCGGACAGAAGAGACCCAGTACTTC
TRBV11-3	few	-	TRBJ1-1	CASGTRGSGTEAFF	TGTGCCAGCGGGACGAGGGGGAGTGGCACTGAAGCTTTCTTT
TRBV18	-	TRBD1	TRBJ2-7	CASSPPLGRQGQYF	TGTGCCAGCTCACCACCATTAGGAAGACAGGGGCAGTACTTC
TRBV11-3	-	TRBD2	TRBJ2-1	CASSLEGSGRAMSWEQFF	TGTGCCAGCAGCTTAGAGGGTAGCGGGAGGGCTATGTCGTGGGAGCAGTTCTTC
TRBV6-8	-	TRBD1	TRBJ2-7	CASSYDGTGSYEQYF	TGTGCCAGCAGTTACGACGGGACAGGGTCCTACGAGCAGTACTTC
TRBV11-3	medium-sized	TRBD1	TRBJ2-3	CASSLGTGKDTQYF	TGTGCCAGCAGCTTAGGGACAGGGAAAGATACGCAGTATTTT
TRBV11-3	many	TRBD2	TRBJ2-1	CASSLSGSWYNEQFF	TGTGCCAGCAGTTTAAGCGGGAGCTGGTACAATGAGCAGTTCTTC
TRBV11-3	medium-sized	-	TRBJ1-3	CASSLDLERGNTIYF	TGTGCCAGCAGCTTAGATCTGGAGAGGGGGAACACCATATATTTT
TRBV5-1	once	TRBD2	TRBJ2-7	CASSPQLAARGYEQYF	TGCGCCAGCAGCCCCCAGCTAGCGGCGAGGGGCTACGAGCAGTACTTC
TRBV12-5	-	TRBD2	TRBJ2-7	CASTPHGGVSYEQYF	TGTGCCAGCACCCCCCATGGGGGGGTCTCCTACGAGCAGTACTTC
TRBV29-1	-	-	TRBJ2-5	CSVSGAQETQYF	TGCAGCGTTTCAGGGGCGCAAGAGACCCAGTACTTC
TRBV19	few	-	TRBJ1-1	CASSLGGNTEAFF	TGTGCCAGTAGCTTGGGGGGGAACACTGAAGCTTTCTTT
TRBV19	-	-	TRBJ2-2	CASSIAPDLGELFF	TGTGCCAGTAGTATAGCCCCGGACCTCGGGGAGCTGTTTTTT
TRBV7-1	few	TRBD2	TRBJ2-7	CASSPFSGYEQYF	TGTGCCAGCAGCCCATTTAGCGGGTACGAGCAGTACTTC
TRBV5-1	-	-	TRBJ2-2	CASSLQGGGPGELFF	TGCGCCAGCAGCTTACAGGGTGGCGGTCCCGGGGAGCTGTTTTTT
TRBV30	-	TRBD2	TRBJ2-1	CAWSVLSGVAGRYNEQFF	TGTGCCTGGAGTGTACTTTCGGGGGTAGCGGGCCGATACAATGAGCAGTTCTTC
TRBV9	-	-	TRBJ1-1	CASSVGRRWNTEAFF	TGTGCCAGCAGCGTAGGACGCAGATGGAACACTGAAGCTTTCTTT
TRBV11-3	-	-	TRBJ1-3	CASSLVGGPGGNTIYF	TGTGCCAGCAGCTTAGTCGGCGGCCCGGGTGGAAACACCATATATTTT
TRBV6-8	few	TRBD2	TRBJ2-7	CASSYYAGGPLYEQYF	TGTGCCAGCAGTTACTATGCGGGAGGGCCCCTCTACGAGCAGTACTTC
TRBV19	-	-	TRBJ1-1	CASTNYGWDTEAFF	TGTGCCAGTACCAACTATGGTTGGGACACTGAAGCTTTCTTT
TRBV9	-	-	TRBJ1-1	CASSVVQSSNTEAFF	TGTGCCAGCAGCGTAGTCCAGTCATCGAACACTGAAGCTTTCTTT
TRBV9	few	TRBD1	TRBJ2-3	CASSAGTGPTDTQYF	TGTGCCAGCAGCGCGGGGACAGGGCCTACAGATACGCAGTATTTT
TRBV6-8	medium-sized	-	TRBJ2-7	CATQGGQTYEQYF	TGTGCCACCCAGGGGGGGCAGACCTACGAGCAGTACTTC
TRBV11-3	few	TRBD1	TRBJ2-4	CASSSRTGVRNIQYF	TGTGCCAGCAGCTCGCGGACAGGGGTGAGAAACATTCAGTACTTC